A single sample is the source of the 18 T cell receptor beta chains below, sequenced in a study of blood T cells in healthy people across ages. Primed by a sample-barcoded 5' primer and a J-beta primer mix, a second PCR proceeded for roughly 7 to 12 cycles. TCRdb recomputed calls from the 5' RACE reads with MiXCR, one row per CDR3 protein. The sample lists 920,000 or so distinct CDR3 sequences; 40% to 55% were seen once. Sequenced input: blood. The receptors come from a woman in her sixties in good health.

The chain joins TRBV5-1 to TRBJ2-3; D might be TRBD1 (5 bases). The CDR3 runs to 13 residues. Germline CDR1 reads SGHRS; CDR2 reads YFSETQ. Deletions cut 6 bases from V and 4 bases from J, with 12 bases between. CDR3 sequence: CASNQGGSDTQYF. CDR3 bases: TGCGCCAGCAACCAGGGTGGTTCAGATACGCAGTATTTT.

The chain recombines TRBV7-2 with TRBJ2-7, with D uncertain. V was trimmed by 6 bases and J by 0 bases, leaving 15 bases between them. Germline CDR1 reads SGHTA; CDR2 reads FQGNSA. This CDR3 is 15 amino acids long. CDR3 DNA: TGTGCCAGCAGACCTATAAAGGGCAGCTCCTACGAGCAGTACTTC. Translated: CASRPIKGSSYEQYF.

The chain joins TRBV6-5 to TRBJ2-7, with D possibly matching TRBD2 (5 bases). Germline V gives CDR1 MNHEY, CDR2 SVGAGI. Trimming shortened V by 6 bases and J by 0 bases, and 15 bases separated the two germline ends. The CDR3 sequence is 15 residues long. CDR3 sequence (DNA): TGTGCCAGCAGCCCCGGGGAGTCTAGCTCCTACGAGCAGTACTTC. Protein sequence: CASSPGESSSYEQYF.

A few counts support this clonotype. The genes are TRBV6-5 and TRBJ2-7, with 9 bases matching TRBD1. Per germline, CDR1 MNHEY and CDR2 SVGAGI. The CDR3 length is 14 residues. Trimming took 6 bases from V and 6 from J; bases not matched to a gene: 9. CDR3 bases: TGTGCCAGCAGGGTCGGGACAGGGAAAACCGAGCAGTACTTC. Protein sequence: CASRVGTGKTEQYF.

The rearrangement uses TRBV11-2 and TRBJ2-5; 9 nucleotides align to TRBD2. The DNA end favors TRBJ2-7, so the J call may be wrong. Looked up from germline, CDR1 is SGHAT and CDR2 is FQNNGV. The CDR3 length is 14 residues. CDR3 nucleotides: TGTGCCAGCCAAACTAGCGGGCTCCTCTACGAGCAGTACTTC. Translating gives CASQTSGLLYEQYF.

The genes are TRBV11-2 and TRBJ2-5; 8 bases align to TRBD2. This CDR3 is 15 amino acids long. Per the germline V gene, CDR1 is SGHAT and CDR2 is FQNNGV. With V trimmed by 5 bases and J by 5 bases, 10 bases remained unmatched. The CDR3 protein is CASSPHRTSFETQYF. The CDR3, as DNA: TGTGCCAGCAGCCCCCATCGGACTAGCTTTGAGACCCAGTACTTC.

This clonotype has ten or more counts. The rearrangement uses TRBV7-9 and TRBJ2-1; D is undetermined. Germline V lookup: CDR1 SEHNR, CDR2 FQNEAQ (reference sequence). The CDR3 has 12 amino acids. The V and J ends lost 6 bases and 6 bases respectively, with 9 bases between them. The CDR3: CASSLVGNEQFF. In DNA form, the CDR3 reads TGTGCCAGCAGTTTGGTCGGCAATGAGCAGTTCTTC.

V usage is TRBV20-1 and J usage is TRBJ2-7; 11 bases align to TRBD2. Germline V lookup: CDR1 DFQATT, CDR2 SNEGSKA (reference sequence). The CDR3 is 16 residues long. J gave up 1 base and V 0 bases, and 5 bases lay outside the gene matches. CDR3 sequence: CSARDLTSGKSYEQYF. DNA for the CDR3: TGCAGTGCTAGAGATCTGACTAGCGGGAAATCCTACGAGCAGTACTTC.

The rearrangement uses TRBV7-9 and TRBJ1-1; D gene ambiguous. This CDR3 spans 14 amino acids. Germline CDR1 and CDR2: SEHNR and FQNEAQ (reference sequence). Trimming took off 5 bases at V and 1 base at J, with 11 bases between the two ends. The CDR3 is CASSHLNGNTEAFF. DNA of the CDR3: TGTGCCAGCAGCCACCTGAACGGGAACACTGAAGCTTTCTTT.

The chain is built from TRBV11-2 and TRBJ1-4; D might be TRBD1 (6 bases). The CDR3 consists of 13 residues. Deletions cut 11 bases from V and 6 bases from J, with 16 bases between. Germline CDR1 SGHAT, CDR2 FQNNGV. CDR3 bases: TGTGCCGTTTCAGAAGAGGGGGATGAAAAACTGTTTTTT. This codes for CAVSEEGDEKLFF.

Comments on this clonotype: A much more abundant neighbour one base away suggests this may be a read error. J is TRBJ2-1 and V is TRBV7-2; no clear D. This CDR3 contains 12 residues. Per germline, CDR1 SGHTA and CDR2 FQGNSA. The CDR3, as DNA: TGTGCCGGCAGCCGAGAGTGGAATGAGCAGTTCTTC. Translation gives CAGSREWNEQFF.

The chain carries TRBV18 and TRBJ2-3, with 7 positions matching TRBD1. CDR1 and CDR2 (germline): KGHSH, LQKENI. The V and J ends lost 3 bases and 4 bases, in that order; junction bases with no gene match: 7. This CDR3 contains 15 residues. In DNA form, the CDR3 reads TGTGCCAGCTCACCTTTCGACAGGGCGCCAGATACGCAGTATTTT. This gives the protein CASSPFDRAPDTQYF.

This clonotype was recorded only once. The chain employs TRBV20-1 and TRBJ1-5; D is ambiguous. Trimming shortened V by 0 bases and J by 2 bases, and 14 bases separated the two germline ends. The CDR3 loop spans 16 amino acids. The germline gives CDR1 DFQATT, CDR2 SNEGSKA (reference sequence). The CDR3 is CSARDPSQGGNQPQHF. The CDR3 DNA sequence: TGCAGTGCTAGAGATCCCAGCCAAGGAGGCAATCAGCCCCAGCATTTT.

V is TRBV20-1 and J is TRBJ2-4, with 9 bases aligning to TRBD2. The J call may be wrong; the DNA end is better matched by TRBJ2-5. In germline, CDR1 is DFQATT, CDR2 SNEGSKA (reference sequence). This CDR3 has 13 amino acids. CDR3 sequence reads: CSAEGLAVETQYF. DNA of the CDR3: TGCAGTGCAGAGGGACTAGCAGTAGAGACCCAGTACTTC.

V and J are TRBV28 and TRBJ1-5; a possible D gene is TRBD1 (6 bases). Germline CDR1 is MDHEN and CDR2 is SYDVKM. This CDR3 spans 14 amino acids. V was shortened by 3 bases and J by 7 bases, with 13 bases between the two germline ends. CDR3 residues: CASSLTGTRQPQHF. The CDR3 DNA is TGTGCCAGCAGTTTGACAGGAACTAGACAGCCCCAGCATTTT.

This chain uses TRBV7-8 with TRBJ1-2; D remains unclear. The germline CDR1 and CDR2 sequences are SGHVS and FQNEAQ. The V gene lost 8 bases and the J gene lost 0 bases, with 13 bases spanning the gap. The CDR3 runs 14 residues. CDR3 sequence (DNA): TGTGCCAGCTCACTTCGATCGTCTAACTATGGCTACACCTTC. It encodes CASSLRSSNYGYTF.

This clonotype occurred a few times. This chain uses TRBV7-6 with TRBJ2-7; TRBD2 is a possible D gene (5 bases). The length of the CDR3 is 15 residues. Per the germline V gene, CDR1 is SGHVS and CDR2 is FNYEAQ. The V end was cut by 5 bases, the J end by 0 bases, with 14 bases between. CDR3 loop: CASSQRPADSYEQYF. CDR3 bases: TGTGCCAGCAGCCAGCGGCCAGCTGACTCCTACGAGCAGTACTTC.

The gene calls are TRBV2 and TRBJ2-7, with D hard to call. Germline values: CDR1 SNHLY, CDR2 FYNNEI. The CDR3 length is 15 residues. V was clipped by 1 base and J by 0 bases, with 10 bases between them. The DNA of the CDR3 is TGTGCCAGCAGTGAAGAGGGTACTCACTCCTACGAGCAGTACTTC. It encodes CASSEEGTHSYEQYF.